What follows is one T cell receptor beta chain and its context. Its target is unknown. TCRbeta libraries were built with three rounds of nested PCR, modified from ARM-PCR. One entry per CDR3 protein results from TCRdb running MiXCR on the multiplex PCR reads. In the table there are about 86,000 distinct CDR3 sequences, more than 65% of which are singletons. The data derive from a study of tumor and adjacent non-tumor tissue in lung cancer. This sample's RNA came from whole unsorted tissue. This non-tumor lung sample came from over 3 cm beyond the tumor edge. Between August and November 2014, newly diagnosed, chemotherapy-naive lung cancer patients underwent thoracic surgery in China. The CDR3 is 15 residues long. V was trimmed by 5 bases and J by 14 bases, leaving 25 bases between them. Per the germline V gene, CDR1 is SGHAT and CDR2 is FQNNGV. Broader study findings: Significantly higher TCR diversity was found in tumor than normal lung.

The chain uses TRBV11-2 and TRBJ1-3, with D possibly being TRBD1 (5 bases). The sample taken for sequencing was distant non-tumor lung tissue. The receptor comes from a woman aged 45-65 years with non-small cell lung cancer. The CDR3 loop reads CASSTGMNSGNTLYF. As DNA, the CDR3 is TGTGCCAGCAGCACAGGCATGAATTCTGGAAATACCTTATATTTT.